These 31 T cell receptor beta chains share one sample of origin, sequenced in a study of spatial heterogeneity in lung cancer. Time point noted: sample taken at primary tumor resection. Unsorted tumor, nontumor lung tissue or cryopreserved PBMC supplied the whole RNA. TCRdb itself ran the 5' RACE reads through MiXCR, one entry per CDR3 protein. The sample records approximately 29,000 distinct CDR3 sequences, around 9.2% being singletons. The source material was PBMCs, sampled at surgery. The receptors stem from a female donor with early-stage non-small cell lung cancer.

There are many counts of this clonotype. The rearrangement uses TRBV6-5 and TRBJ2-1, with 7 nucleotides matching TRBD2. Germline V gene data show CDR1 as MNHEY and CDR2 as SVGAGI. The trim removed 7 bases at V and 0 bases at J, leaving 6 bases unmatched. The CDR3 is 15 residues long. The CDR3 here is CASKRDSSSYNEQFF. The CDR3 nucleotides read TGTGCCAGCAAGCGGGACTCGAGCTCCTACAATGAGCAGTTCTTC.

Points on this clonotype: A much larger clone differs from this one at a single base, so this may be a read error. The CDR3 bases are TGTGCCAGCCGGGGACTAGCGGATGTCAACTCCTACAATGAGCAGTTCTTC. Its translation is CASRGLADVNSYNEQFF. The chain has TRBV27 and TRBJ2-1, with 11 bases that match TRBD2. The CDR3 runs 17 residues. Germline V lookup: CDR1 MNHEY, CDR2 SMNVEV (reference sequence). V trimming: 8 bases; J trimming: 0 bases; junction bases outside the gene matches: 9.

At least ten counts were recorded for this clonotype. The chain uses TRBV20-1 and TRBJ1-2; 9 bases align to TRBD1. Losses at the gene ends were 0 bases for V and 4 bases for J; bases not matched to a gene: 12. Germline values: CDR1 DFQATT, CDR2 SNEGSKA (reference sequence). The CDR3 is 17 amino acids. CDR3 amino acids: CSARDPPGQGVLYGYTF. Here the CDR3 DNA reads TGCAGTGCTAGAGATCCTCCGGGACAGGGTGTACTCTATGGCTACACCTTC.

This clonotype was seen at least ten times. The chain recombines TRBV4-2 with TRBJ2-3, with 9 bases matching TRBD2. Germline lookup yields CDR1 LGHNA and CDR2 YNFKEQ. Trimming at V came to 0 bases and at J to 5 bases, leaving 6 bases not matched to a gene. The CDR3 spans 16 residues. DNA of the CDR3: TGTGCCAGCAGCCAAGACCCGGGACTAGCTGTAGATACGCAGTATTTT. Protein product: CASSQDPGLAVDTQYF.

This clonotype was seen at least ten times. The chain's CDR3 is CSAVDPTVHQETQYF. The DNA for the CDR3 is TGCAGTGCCGTAGACCCGACAGTCCACCAAGAGACCCAGTACTTC. The rearrangement links TRBV20-1 to TRBJ2-5; weak D call: TRBD1 (5 bases). V gave up 6 bases and J gave up 0 bases, with 17 bases separating them. The germline CDR1 and CDR2 sequences are DFQATT and SNEGSKA (reference sequence). This CDR3 contains 15 residues.

The chain recombines TRBV5-1 with TRBJ2-1; D gene uncertain. Looked up from germline, CDR1 is SGHRS and CDR2 is YFSETQ. Trimming left V 6 bases short and J 0 bases short, with 7 bases between. The CDR3 is made up of 13 amino acids. The CDR3 region is CASKTSSYNEQFF. For the CDR3, the DNA is TGCGCCAGCAAGACGAGCTCCTACAATGAGCAGTTCTTC.

This clonotype was counted at least ten times. The genes are TRBV15 and TRBJ2-1; 8 bases agree with TRBD2. Trimming removed 1 base from V and 7 bases from J; junction bases left unmatched: 3. The germline V gene encodes CDR1 LNHNV and CDR2 YYDKDF (reference sequence). CDR3 length equals 14 residues. CDR3 sequence (DNA): TGTGCCACCAGCAGAGCGGGAGGGCCGAATGAGCAGTTCTTC. Translating gives CATSRAGGPNEQFF. Drawing the rest from reference TRBV15 and TRBJ2-1, the complete variable domain is DAMVIQNPRYQVTQFGKPVTLSCSQTLNHNVMYWYQQKSSQAPKLLFHYYDKDFNNEADTPDNFQSRRPNTSFCFLDIRSPGLGDTAMYLCATSRAGGPNEQFFGPGTRLTVL.

About this clonotype itself: This may arise from a read error, as a much more abundant clone is one base away. The CDR3 DNA follows: TGTGCCAGCAGTTTGACTAGCGGGAGGGCCGACAATGAGCAGTACTTC. Amino acid sequence: CASSLTSGRADNEQYF. The V call is TRBV12-3 or TRBV12-4, the J call TRBJ2-1; the match to TRBD2 covers 14 bases. Gene TRBJ2-7 matches the end of the DNA better, so the J call may be wrong. The CDR3 length is 16 residues.

This clonotype was observed at least ten times. The V and J genes are TRBV7-2 and TRBJ2-1; 8 bases align to TRBD2. The junction had 8 bases not matched to a gene; V was cut back by 2 bases and J by 8 bases. Germline CDR1 is SGHTA and CDR2 is FQGNSA. This CDR3 is 15 amino acids long. The CDR3 bases are TGTGCCAGCAGCTTATATAGGACTAGCAGGGATGAGCAGTTCTTC. Protein sequence: CASSLYRTSRDEQFF.

This clonotype appeared a few times. The chain has TRBV10-2 and TRBJ2-1; 8 bases agree with TRBD2. The CDR3 is 15 amino acids. The J segment lost 2 bases and the V segment lost 0 bases, leaving 0 bases of the junction unmatched. Germline V lookup: CDR1 WSHSY, CDR2 SAAADI. CDR3 nucleotides: TGCGCCAGCAGTGAGTCGGGACTAGCCTACAATGAGCAGTTCTTC. Translation: CASSESGLAYNEQFF.

This clonotype has a count of ten or more. This rearrangement joins TRBV9 to TRBJ1-2; TRBD1 aligns across 8 bases. Germline V gene data show CDR1 as SGDLS and CDR2 as YYNGEE. This CDR3 has 15 residues. V lost 3 bases and J lost 8; bases outside the gene matches: 12. This chain's CDR3 is CASSGLVGQGGGYTF. CDR3 nucleotides: TGTGCCAGCAGCGGTTTAGTAGGACAGGGAGGCGGCTACACCTTC.

This clonotype was found many times. J is TRBJ2-1 and V is TRBV19, with D possibly matching TRBD2 (6 bases). Germline CDR1 reads LNHDA; CDR2 reads SQIVND (reference sequence). This CDR3 has 15 amino acids. V was shortened by 5 bases and J by 2 bases, with 13 bases between the two germline ends. CDR3 nucleotide sequence: TGTGCCAGTAGTTCTCGGAGGGCCGCCTACAATGAGCAGTTCTTC. Residues: CASSSRRAAYNEQFF.

This clonotype has at least ten counts. This chain joins TRBV28 and TRBJ2-1; possibly TRBD1 for D (5 bases). Trimming shortened V by 4 bases and J by 7 bases, and 11 bases separated the two germline ends. Germline CDR1 reads MDHEN; CDR2 reads SYDVKM. CDR3 length equals 13 residues. CDR3 nucleotide sequence: TGTGCCAGCAGTTGGCAGGGTTGGAATGAGCAGTTCTTC. This gives the protein CASSWQGWNEQFF. Using reference TRBV28 and TRBJ2-1 for the parts outside the CDR3, the full variable domain is DVKVTQSSRYLVKRTGEKVFLECVQDMDHENMFWYRQDPGLGLRLIYFSYDVKMKEKGDIPEGYSVSREKKERFSLILESASTNQTSMYLCASSWQGWNEQFFGPGTRLTVL.

The V call is TRBV7-2, the J call TRBJ1-1; possible D gene TRBD1, 5 bases. This CDR3 has 14 amino acids. Germline CDR1 reads SGHTA; CDR2 reads FQGNSA. Trimming removed 5 bases at V and 4 bases at J, with 14 bases between. CDR3 sequence reads: CASSPQGWGTEAFF. The CDR3 DNA follows: TGTGCCAGCAGCCCCCAGGGTTGGGGCACTGAAGCTTTCTTT.

The sample holds a few counts of this clonotype. The chain uses TRBV20-1 and TRBJ1-5; 7 bases align to TRBD1. V was clipped by 4 bases and J by 3 bases; unmatched bases: 6. CDR1 and CDR2 from the germline V gene are DFQATT and SNEGSKA (reference sequence). The CDR3 is 14 residues long. The CDR3 reads CSATAGQHNQPQHF. CDR3 in DNA: TGCAGTGCTACGGCGGGACAGCACAATCAGCCCCAGCATTTT.

The chain joins TRBV9 to TRBJ2-5; a possible D gene is TRBD2 (5 bases). Trimming removed 0 bases at V and 4 bases at J, with 13 bases between. Germline CDR1 SGDLS, CDR2 YYNGEE. The CDR3 consists of 15 residues. The CDR3 reads CASSVAPGKGETQYF. The CDR3 DNA is TGTGCCAGCAGCGTAGCCCCGGGGAAGGGAGAGACCCAGTACTTC.

This clonotype was counted at least ten times. This chain connects TRBV18 to TRBJ2-3; D is perhaps TRBD1 (5 bases). CDR1 and CDR2 (germline): KGHSH, LQKENI. The CDR3 is 16 amino acids. Trimming pared 2 bases from V and 3 bases from J, leaving 15 bases between. The CDR3 coding sequence is TGTGCCAGCTCACCATCGTTCGTCCAGGGAACAGATACGCAGTATTTT. Amino acids: CASSPSFVQGTDTQYF.

The rearrangement links TRBV5-1 to TRBJ1-4, with D possibly being TRBD1 (5 bases). Per germline, CDR1 SGHRS and CDR2 YFSETQ. The CDR3 has 14 residues. Trimming shortened V by 3 bases and J by 11 bases, and 17 bases separated the two germline ends. The CDR3 spells CASSSIAGPRKLFF. The CDR3 bases are TGCGCCAGCAGCTCCATTGCAGGGCCGCGGAAACTGTTTTTT.

At least ten counts were recorded for this clonotype. J is TRBJ1-2 and V is TRBV6-5; D is unresolved. Germline V gives CDR1 MNHEY, CDR2 SVGAGI. V dropped 0 bases and J dropped 7 bases, with 21 bases sitting between them. CDR3 length: 17 residues. The CDR3 sequence is CASSYSYFREEVSGYTF. CDR3 DNA: TGTGCCAGCAGTTACTCGTATTTTCGAGAGGAAGTTAGTGGCTACACCTTC.

In this sample, this clonotype turned up many times. The rearrangement links TRBV2 to TRBJ1-5; D might be TRBD1 (6 bases). CDR1 and CDR2 from the germline V gene are SNHLY and FYNNEI. CDR3 length: 13 amino acids. Trimming cost V 6 bases and J 5 bases, with 11 bases left between them. CDR3 sequence (DNA): TGTGCCAGCAGAAACAGGGTCGATCAGCCCCAGCATTTT. The encoded protein is CASRNRVDQPQHF. The full variable domain, completed using reference TRBV2 and TRBJ1-5, is EPEVTQTPSHQVTQMGQEVILRCVPISNHLYFYWYRQILGQKVEFLVSFYNNEISEKSEIFDDQFSVERPDGSNFTLKIRSTKLEDSAMYFCASRNRVDQPQHFGDGTRLSIL.

Many counts were recorded for this clonotype. The chain is built from TRBV19 and TRBJ2-2; 10 positions match TRBD2. V was pared by 6 bases and J by 6 bases, with 10 bases of the junction left unmatched. Germline V gene lookup returns CDR1 LNHDA and CDR2 SQIVND (reference sequence). This CDR3 is built from 16 residues. The CDR3 spells CASSRPLAGVAGELFF. DNA of the CDR3: TGTGCCAGTAGCCGTCCGCTAGCGGGAGTCGCCGGGGAGCTGTTTTTT.

The table lists this clonotype with a few counts. The chain recombines TRBV2 with TRBJ2-3, with D maybe TRBD1 (5 bases). CDR3 length: 15 amino acids. Germline CDR1 and CDR2: SNHLY and FYNNEI. V dropped 5 bases and J dropped 4 bases, with 16 bases sitting between them. The CDR3 DNA follows: TGTGCCAGCAGTTACAGGCAGGGTATCGCAGATACGCAGTATTTT. This gives the protein CASSYRQGIADTQYF. Using reference TRBV2 and TRBJ2-3 for the parts outside the CDR3, the full variable domain is EPEVTQTPSHQVTQMGQEVILRCVPISNHLYFYWYRQILGQKVEFLVSFYNNEISEKSEIFDDQFSVERPDGSNFTLKIRSTKLEDSAMYFCASSYRQGIADTQYFGPGTRLTVL.

This clonotype occurred a few times. The chain employs TRBV20-1 and TRBJ2-7; 8 bases line up with TRBD1. Per germline, CDR1 DFQATT and CDR2 SNEGSKA (reference sequence). With V trimmed by 0 bases and J by 5 bases, 9 bases remained unmatched. The CDR3 spans 15 residues. CDR3 sequence: CSAREGETGVHEQYF. In DNA, the CDR3 is TGCAGTGCTAGAGAGGGGGAGACAGGGGTACACGAGCAGTACTTC.

This clonotype was observed at least ten times. This chain links TRBV10-3 with TRBJ2-6; no definite D call. The V gene's germline CDR1 is ENHRY and CDR2 SYGVKD. Trimming left V 10 bases short and J 0 bases short, with 10 bases between. CDR3 size: 14 residues. The CDR3, as DNA: TGTGCCACCAGAGAAAGCTCTGGGGCCAACGTCCTGACTTTC. It is translated as CATRESSGANVLTF.

About this clonotype itself: A clone one base away is much larger, so this may be a read error. This chain joins TRBV7-8 and TRBJ2-7; 11 bases map to TRBD1. Germline CDR1 and CDR2: SGHVS and FQNEAQ. This CDR3 is 16 amino acids long. J was trimmed by 7 bases and V by 6 bases; bases with no gene match: 14. The CDR3 here is CASRSGTGGYHREQYF. CDR3 bases: TGTGCCAGCAGATCAGGGACAGGGGGATACCACCGGGAGCAGTACTTC.

This clonotype came up many times. The chain joins TRBV21-1 to TRBJ2-3. TRBV21-1 is described as a pseudogene. The CDR3 contains 15 residues. This chain's CDR3 is CASSKEQRRPDTQYF. The CDR3 bases are TGTGCCAGCAGCAAAGAGCAGCGACGTCCAGATACGCAGTATTTT.

This clonotype was seen only a few times. The genes are TRBV2 and TRBJ2-2; D is possibly TRBD1 or TRBD2 (5 bases each). Germline CDR1 SNHLY, CDR2 FYNNEI. Trimming shortened V by 4 bases and J by 6 bases, and 9 bases separated the two germline ends. This CDR3 is 13 amino acids long. CDR3 nucleotides: TGTGCCAGCAGTGGGGGGTTTTCCGGGGAGCTGTTTTTT. It encodes CASSGGFSGELFF.

The chain joins TRBV12-3 or TRBV12-4 to TRBJ2-7; D may correspond to TRBD1 or TRBD2 (7 bases each). The CDR3 has 16 residues. Trimming stripped 5 bases from V and 2 bases from J, with 19 bases between. The chain's CDR3 is CASSLGQGGSTYEQYF. CDR3 nucleotide sequence: TGTGCCAGCAGTCTAGGGCAGGGGGGGTCGACCTACGAGCAGTACTTC.

This clonotype was recorded at least ten times. V gene TRBV20-1 combines with J gene TRBJ1-6; D is unclear. The V gene lost 6 bases and the J gene lost 7 bases, with 19 bases spanning the gap. This CDR3 region has 15 residues. Germline values: CDR1 DFQATT, CDR2 SNEGSKA (reference sequence). The CDR3 DNA is TGCAGTGCAACCCTCGGAACGCGAATGAATTCACCCCTCCACTTT. This gives the protein CSATLGTRMNSPLHF.

This clonotype has a count of ten or more. The chain couples TRBV14 to TRBJ2-7; D uncertain. Trimming cost V 8 bases and J 4 bases, with 27 bases left between them. The CDR3 consists of 17 residues. Per germline, CDR1 SGHDN and CDR2 FVKESK. The CDR3: CASPKNAMIRFSYEQYF. CDR3 nucleotide sequence: TGTGCCAGCCCCAAGAATGCGATGATCAGATTTAGTTACGAGCAGTACTTC.

The chain joins TRBV6-2 or TRBV6-3 to TRBJ1-5, with D possibly being TRBD1 (5 bases). CDR3 length equals 16 residues. Between the trimmed V and J ends, which lost 0 bases and 4 bases, there was a span of 13 bases. Germline V gene data show CDR1 as MNHEY and CDR2 as SVGEGT. CDR3: CASSYSKGVGNQPQHF. The CDR3 nucleotides are TGTGCCAGCAGTTACTCGAAAGGGGTCGGGAATCAGCCCCAGCATTTT.